Included here is one TCR beta chain sequence, with context. This specimen comes from a study of OX40 agonist ivuxolimab in advanced cancers. The ends were cut back, 5 bases at V and 0 bases at J, with 17 bases in the middle. CDR3 length: 16 residues. The germline V gene encodes CDR1 SGDLS and CDR2 YYNGEE. The assay was immunoSEQ multiplex PCR, and TCRdb's table has in-frame clones only and misses some. The repertoire consists of fewer than 65,000 clones, with roughly nine tenths occurring once and the leading ten covering around a sixth. V is TRBV9 and J is TRBJ1-1; TRBD1 is a possible D gene (6 bases). The material was CD4+ or CD8+ T cells sorted from blood, obtained in a trial of the OX40 agonist ivuxolimab. This TCR came from an adult with an advanced solid tumor such as melanoma, head and neck, liver or kidney cancer. CDR3 sequence reads: CASRAITGPLNTEAFF. DNA for the CDR3: TGTGCCAGCAGAGCAATTACAGGGCCCCTGAACACTGAAGCTTTCTTT.